Here is one T cell receptor (beta chain) with its context. This clonotype was seen more than once but under ten times. What antigen it recognizes has not been identified. Base qualities are not recorded, but no much larger clone differs from it by a single base. The label giving this sample's time point can be read as: newly diagnosed GD, antithyroid drugs for less than 3 months. For both TCR sequencing and RNA sequencing, RNA was extracted from PBMCs in TRIzol. The diagnosis of Graves' disease was made according to American Thyroid Association guidelines. The patients came from an endocrinology department in Xi'an, China. Each patient gave 7.5 to 10 milliliters of peripheral blood, collected in an EDTA anticoagulant tube. PBMCs were isolated by Ficoll Paque Plus density gradient separation without further T cell sorting. RNA quality was checked with an Agilent 2100 Bioanalyzer and agarose gel, and concentration with a NanoDrop 2000.

These data are taken from a study of regulatory T cells in long-lasting Graves disease (dated by TCRdb to about 2021). In the study overall: Patients with newly diagnosed Graves' disease had been on antithyroid drugs for under 3 months. This study used TCR sequencing and RNA sequencing of peripheral blood to compare persistent Graves' disease patients against newly diagnosed Graves' disease patients. The study was conducted in China and was registered as a clinical trial. A total of about 35 samples underwent TCR sequencing: about 13 from persistent and roughly 20 from newly diagnosed Graves' disease patients. Broad study findings and their caveats: A larger number of public clonotypes was shared among persistent patients (approximately 2,600) than among newly diagnosed patients (approximately 1,000). Sequencing and analysis were restricted to the TCR beta chain. Compared with newly diagnosed patients, persistent Graves' disease patients had lower TCR Shannon entropy and fewer highly expanded clones, which suggests clonal expansion. The study examined only peripheral blood because the primary lesion, thyroid tissue, could not be accessed. As a limitation, the authors acknowledged that the small sample size may reduce accuracy. Persistent disease showed preferential use of TRBV28, TRBJ1-2 and TRBJ2-5, whereas newly diagnosed disease favored TRBV20-1 and TRBJ2-1.

V is pruned by 3 bases and J by 2 bases, leaving 3 bases of the junction without a gene match. According to the germline V gene (reference sequence), CDR1 reads MNHEY and CDR2 reads SMNVEV. The CDR3, cysteine through phenylalanine, is 14 amino acids long. The retained sequence is limited to the CDR3, 42 bases, with the frame set at the first base. The library was built by means of multiplex PCR. TCRdb lists the instrument as Illumina HiSeq 4000. To build TCR beta libraries, CDR3 regions were amplified by Arm-PCR using iRepertoire HTBI primers. Before sequencing, the PCR products went through gel purification. Turning to the authors' computational methods: Across samples, 60 to 70 TRBV and 13 to 15 TRBJ segments were identified and used for gene usage analysis of CDR3 amino acid clonotypes. Filtered high-quality paired reads were merged into contigs using COPE and FqMerger. Contigs were aligned with BLAST to IMGT TRBV, TRBD and TRBJ reference genes, and CDR3 was defined per IMGT. Clonotypes above 0.1% frequency were classified as highly expanded clones. Shannon entropy served as the measure of repertoire diversity, while the Gini coefficient captured V-J evenness. A clonotype found in more than one individual was treated as public. The public reads were reanalyzed by TCRdb: fastp trimming at Q25, MiXCR alignment, in-frame beta chains only. Rows merge per CDR3 protein into single entries with the most common DNA and genes. TCRdb's processing, not the authors', yielded these V and J calls. This sample lists just over 600,000 distinct CDR3 sequences; roughly 15% were detected once. The top ten clonotypes cover 15% to 20% of the sample.

This same sample was also taken into another study, of T cells in Graves' hyperthyroidism and ophthalmopathy. Per that second paper: A patient counted as having stable Graves' hyperthyroidism if no progression to ophthalmopathy occurred over 18 months of follow-up. Hyperthyroidism patients were newly diagnosed, with disease duration under 2 months, and aged 18 to 65 years. The study excluded patients with uncontrolled infections, other autoimmune diseases, pregnancy or lactation. Clinical symptoms, serum thyroxine and TRAb, thyroid ultrasound, and orbital computed tomography formed the basis for the diagnoses. The TCR CDR3 was subjected to a first round of RT-PCR using the HTBI primer set and the Qiagen OneStep RT-PCR kit. Most expanded thyroid clonotypes (frequency above 0.001) were also detected in blood, suggesting blood repertoires may reflect thyroid immune responses. A 13 V-J signature model separated ophthalmopathy from stable hyperthyroidism, with around 88% sensitivity and 81.08% specificity in cross-validation and 80%/75% in testing. In validation, the model predicted progression to ophthalmopathy with about 71% sensitivity and 72.22% specificity, a median of 6.5 months before onset. To identify distinguishing TCR V-J signatures, a discovery cohort of around 100 patients was used, comprising 43 with Graves' ophthalmopathy and roughly 60 with stable Graves' hyperthyroidism. An independent validation cohort of under 20 hyperthyroidism patients and 17 patients who later progressed to ophthalmopathy tested prospective prediction of ophthalmopathy. The 90 to 100 discovery patients were randomly divided into training and test sets at a 7:3 ratio. In addition, the study compared T-cell repertoires in thyroid tissue and in blood from five or six Graves' hyperthyroidism patients. Once sampling was done, hyperthyroidism patients were given methimazole at a starting dose of 30 mg daily, whereas ophthalmopathy patients were given high-dose intravenous methylprednisolone. Libraries were constructed in a second round of multiplex PCR, after which size selection and purification were carried out. Libraries were sequenced paired-end with 100 bp reads on an Illumina HiSeq2000. SOAPnuke was used to process the raw data, with reads discarded if the reads contained adapters or uncalled bases, had a mean Phred below 15, or lacked an exact constant-primer or identifier match. High-quality paired reads were merged with COPE v1.2.5, and unique nucleotide sequences were defined as clonotypes. Clonotypes were aligned to IMGT TRBV, TRBD and TRBJ reference segments using MiTCR v1.1. The analysis included only V-J combinations with a frequency above 0.0001, which together covered approximately 99% of the repertoires. A TCS score was defined as the ratio of F50 (clonal expansion) to E x V (chaos), with BLOSUM62-based TCRdist applied between CDR3 peptides within each V-J. Welch's t-statistics and random forest reduced roughly 500 V-J features to about 13, which were used in a naive Bayes classifier (R e1071). No statistical method was used to set the sample size in advance, and investigators knew the group allocation. The paper describes TCR Vbeta CDR3 sequencing of 135 peripheral blood samples, made up of roughly 40 ophthalmopathy patients, some 76 hyperthyroidism patients and 17 progressor patients.

The sequencing used peripheral blood mononuclear cells (PBMCs), collected at new diagnosis, from a patient treated with antithyroid drugs. This receptor chain uses TRBV27 and TRBJ2-7; 8 middle bases align to TRBD2. This clonotype was obtained from a woman aged 25 to 39 with Graves disease. Donor details come from another sample of the same person, matched by shared clones. The DNA sequence is TGTGCCAGCAGTTTCTCGGGACTAGCCTACGAGCAGTACTTC. Its amino acids are CASSFSGLAYEQYF.